The 19 T cell receptor beta chains reported below all come from one sample, sequenced in a study of CD8+ T cells in alopecia areata. RNA was extracted and reverse transcribed into cDNA as the sequencing template. The protocol was immunoSEQ multiplex PCR, while the TCRdb copy is restricted to in-frame clones and leaves out a portion. The sample includes 170,000 or so clones, 53% of them seen just once. Documented treatment: oral pan-JAK inhibitor, 5-10 mg twice daily. Source: CD8+ T cells sorted from blood, taken at week 24, from a patient treated with tofacitinib. Source of these receptors: a human donor with alopecia areata.

The chain joins TRBV6-5 to TRBJ1-2; 7 bases line up with TRBD1. J lost 5 bases, V lost 8 bases, and 8 bases had no gene match. In germline, CDR1 is MNHEY, CDR2 SVGAGI. This CDR3 region has 13 residues. CDR3 loop: CASGPGQIYGYTF. CDR3 in DNA: TGTGCCAGCGGACCGGGACAGATTTATGGCTACACCTTC.

The chain recombines TRBV13 with TRBJ1-2; unclear D gene. This CDR3 spans 15 amino acids. The germline V and J ends were trimmed by 3 bases and 6 bases, with 17 bases remaining between them. The germline CDR1 and CDR2 sequences are PRHDT and FYEKMQ (reference sequence). The CDR3 sequence is CASSFLTEKSHGYTF. The DNA for the CDR3 is TGTGCCAGCAGCTTCCTGACCGAGAAAAGCCATGGCTACACCTTC.

V and J are TRBV13 and TRBJ1-1; no reliable D call. V shed 3 bases and J shed 2 bases, with 16 bases lying between them. The V gene's germline CDR1 is PRHDT and CDR2 FYEKMQ (reference sequence). The CDR3 spans 16 residues. CDR3 nucleotides: TGTGCCAGCAGCTTCTATTCCAGATCTCCAAACACTGAAGCTTTCTTT. Protein sequence: CASSFYSRSPNTEAFF.

Written as DNA, the CDR3 is TGTGCCAGCAGCCCAGAGGTGGAGCGTCAAGAGACCCAGTACTTC. It codes for CASSPEVERQETQYF. V and J are TRBV7-8 and TRBJ2-5; D not certain. The CDR3 contains 15 residues. The germline V gene has CDR1 SGHVS and CDR2 FQNEAQ. V lost 5 bases and J 2 bases, leaving 15 bases between the germline ends.

V usage is TRBV7-3 and J usage is TRBJ2-5, with unresolved D. V lost 1 base to trimming and J lost 4 bases, with 13 bases between them. The CDR3 runs 15 residues. CDR1 and CDR2 from the germline V gene are SGHTA and FQGTGA. The CDR3 sequence is CASSLNLGERETQYF. In DNA form, the CDR3 reads TGTGCCAGCAGCTTAAATCTGGGCGAGCGAGAGACCCAGTACTTC.

In this sample, this clone turned up a few times. This chain uses TRBV7-9 with TRBJ2-3, with 10 nucleotides matching TRBD2. Germline assignment: CDR1 SEHNR and CDR2 FQNEAQ (reference sequence). The CDR3 extends over 16 amino acids. The V and J ends lost 6 bases and 0 bases, in that order; junction bases with no gene match: 6. The CDR3 region is CASSRTSGTSTDTQYF. CDR3 coding DNA: TGTGCCAGCAGTCGGACTAGCGGAACTAGCACAGATACGCAGTATTTT.

The rearrangement uses TRBV14 and TRBJ1-2, with D unresolved. CDR1 SGHDN and CDR2 FVKESK come from the germline V gene. The CDR3 is made up of 17 amino acids. Between the trimmed V and J ends, which lost 4 bases and 3 bases, there was a span of 21 bases. CDR3 in amino acids: CASSRNGVGGSDYGYTF. The CDR3 region has the DNA TGTGCCAGCAGCCGCAACGGTGTGGGTGGTTCGGACTATGGCTACACCTTC.

The genes are TRBV19 and TRBJ1-5; D is unresolved. The CDR3 sequence is 15 residues long. Germline V gene sequence: CDR1 LNHDA, CDR2 SQIVND (reference sequence). Between the trimmed V and J ends, which lost 5 bases and 5 bases, there was a span of 16 bases. The CDR3 coding sequence is TGTGCCAGTAGTCCCCCCCGACGTCAAGATCAGCCCCAGCATTTT. Protein sequence: CASSPPRRQDQPQHF.

This clone was detected only a few times. The genes are TRBV2 and TRBJ2-3, with D perhaps assigned TRBD1 or TRBD2 (6 bases each). CDR1 is SNHLY, CDR2 FYNNEI, per germline. Trimming removed 3 bases at V and 1 base at J, with 17 bases between. The length of the CDR3 is 17 residues. CDR3 DNA: TGTGCCAGCAGTGATACCGGGGGCGGGGTCCGCACAGATACGCAGTATTTT. It encodes CASSDTGGGVRTDTQYF.

This clone showed up just a few times. The chain employs TRBV19 and TRBJ1-2, with D possibly TRBD1 on 5 matching bases. The V gene's germline CDR1 is LNHDA and CDR2 SQIVND (reference sequence). V shed 8 bases and J shed 5 bases, with 12 bases lying between them. The CDR3 has 12 amino acids. The CDR3 loop is CASAPGAYGYTF. The CDR3 nucleotides read TGTGCCAGTGCCCCCGGGGCTTATGGCTACACCTTC.

The chain recombines TRBV29-1 with TRBJ1-2; unclear D gene. CDR1 and CDR2 (germline): SQVTM, ANQGSEA. The CDR3 runs to 13 residues. Trimming cost V 4 bases and J 4 bases, with 13 bases left between them. CDR3 amino acids: CSVARSEGYGYTF. The DNA for the CDR3 is TGCAGCGTTGCGAGATCGGAGGGCTATGGCTACACCTTC.

The count of this clone is one. The gene calls are TRBV29-1 and TRBJ1-1; D call uncertain. CDR1 is SQVTM, CDR2 ANQGSEA, per germline. This CDR3 is built from 11 residues. The V gene lost 4 bases and the J gene lost 10 bases, with 13 bases spanning the gap. CDR3 region: CSVGTANGAFF. The CDR3 DNA sequence: TGCAGCGTTGGGACGGCAAACGGAGCTTTCTTT.

The CDR3 nucleotides are TGCAGCGTTGAAGATACGGCTTTACACGAGCAGTACTTC. Translated, it gives CSVEDTALHEQYF. This chain links TRBV29-1 with TRBJ2-7; the D is unclear. Trimming left V 0 bases short and J 5 bases short, with 11 bases between. Per the germline V gene, CDR1 is SQVTM and CDR2 is ANQGSEA. This CDR3 region has 13 residues.

The chain couples TRBV15 to TRBJ1-1; the D is unclear. The CDR3 spans 15 residues. The V and J ends lost 0 bases and 0 bases respectively, with 8 bases between them. Germline V gene lookup returns CDR1 LNHNV and CDR2 YYDKDF (reference sequence). CDR3 region: CATSRDGSMNTEAFF. CDR3 DNA: TGTGCCACCAGCAGAGATGGAAGCATGAACACTGAAGCTTTCTTT.

Remarks on this clone: Relative to the germline gene, one junction end is altered; a read error may explain this. V usage is TRBV29-1 and J usage is TRBJ1-1; 9 bases match TRBD1. CDR3 length: 15 amino acids. Germline CDR1 reads SQVTM; CDR2 reads ANQGSEA. CDR3 amino acids: CSVEGVKTGGTEAFF. In DNA form, the CDR3 reads TGCAGCGTGGAAGGGGTAAAGACAGGGGGAACTGAAGCTTTCTTT. The complete variable domain, with remaining parts taken from reference TRBV29-1 and TRBJ1-1, reads SAVISQKPSRDICQRGTSLTIQCQVDSQVTMMFWYRQQPGQSLTLIATANQGSEATYESGFVIDKFPISRPNLTFSTLTVSNMSPEDSSIYLCSVEGVKTGGTEAFFGQGTRLTVV.

This chain connects TRBV10-2 to TRBJ2-3, with D hard to call. Per the germline V gene, CDR1 is WSHSY and CDR2 is SAAADI. The V gene lost 6 bases and the J gene lost 6 bases, with 10 bases spanning the gap. The CDR3 extends over 12 amino acids. The CDR3 protein is CASSYSGDTQYF. In DNA, the CDR3 is TGCGCCAGCAGCTACTCCGGTGATACGCAGTATTTT.

V gene TRBV9 combines with J gene TRBJ2-3; D might be TRBD1 or TRBD2, each matching 6 bases. The V gene lost 0 bases and the J gene lost 2 bases, with 13 bases spanning the gap. Germline V CDR1 and CDR2: SGDLS, YYNGEE. The CDR3 sequence is 16 residues long. The CDR3 DNA reads as TGTGCCAGCAGCGTAGGTGCAGGGGAGGTCACAGATACGCAGTATTTT. Translated: CASSVGAGEVTDTQYF.

The chain has TRBV4-1 and TRBJ1-1; the D is unclear. Germline V lookup: CDR1 MGHRA, CDR2 YSYEKL. The V end lost 3 bases, the J end lost 7 bases, and 12 bases lay between the germline ends. This CDR3 region has 13 residues. The CDR3 DNA reads TGCGCCAGCAGCCAGCCCCTATTAGGTGAAGCTTTCTTT. Translating it yields CASSQPLLGEAFF.

This clone came up a few times. V is TRBV6-1 and J is TRBJ2-2, with D hard to call. Trimming shortened V by 8 bases and J by 4 bases, and 8 bases separated the two germline ends. The germline V gene encodes CDR1 MNHNS and CDR2 SASEGT. The length of the CDR3 is 12 residues. The CDR3: CASRVSTGELFF. The CDR3 nucleotides are TGTGCCAGCCGAGTGAGCACCGGGGAGCTGTTTTTT.